This T cell receptor (beta chain) was retrieved from a study of tumor-infiltrating lymphocytes in primary liver carcinoma. Total RNA amounting to 450 to 500 ng was the source from which TCR beta cDNA was made with a constant-region primer. Employing slightly modified ARM-PCR, three nested multiplex PCR rounds were run, and these gave rise to the TCR beta libraries. The first two PCR rounds, around 11 cycles each, used TRBV1-TRBV30 forward primers and a C-beta reverse primer. TCRdb ran MiXCR on the multiplex PCR reads and lists one entry per CDR3 protein. The data contain hundreds of thousands of distinct CDR3 sequences, 58% of them singletons. This CDR3 region has 15 residues. The J segment lost 2 bases and the V segment lost 6 bases, leaving 6 bases of the junction unmatched. Unsorted whole blood yielded the blood RNA, and germline DNA was also extracted. This clonotype was seen many times.

The chain is built from TRBV12-3 or TRBV12-4 and TRBJ2-1, with 8 bases that match TRBD2. The sample consisted of peripheral blood. The receptor was derived from a woman between 25 and 40 years old with primary liver carcinoma and hepatitis B virus infection. The CDR3 nucleotides read TGTGCCAGCAGCCTCCCGGGAGGGGCCTACAATGAGCAGTTCTTC. This codes for CASSLPGGAYNEQFF.